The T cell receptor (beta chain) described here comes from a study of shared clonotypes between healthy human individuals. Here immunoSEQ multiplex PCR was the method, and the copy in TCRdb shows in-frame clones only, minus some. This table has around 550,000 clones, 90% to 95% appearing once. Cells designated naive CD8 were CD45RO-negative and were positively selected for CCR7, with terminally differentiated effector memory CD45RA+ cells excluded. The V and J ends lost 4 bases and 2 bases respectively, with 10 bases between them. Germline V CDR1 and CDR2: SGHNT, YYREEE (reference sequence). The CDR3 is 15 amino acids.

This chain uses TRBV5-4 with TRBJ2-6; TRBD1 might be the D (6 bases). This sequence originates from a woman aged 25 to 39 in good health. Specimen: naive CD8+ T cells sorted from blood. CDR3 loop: CASSVRTAGANVLTF. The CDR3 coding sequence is TGTGCCAGCAGCGTAAGGACAGCTGGGGCCAACGTCCTGACTTTC.